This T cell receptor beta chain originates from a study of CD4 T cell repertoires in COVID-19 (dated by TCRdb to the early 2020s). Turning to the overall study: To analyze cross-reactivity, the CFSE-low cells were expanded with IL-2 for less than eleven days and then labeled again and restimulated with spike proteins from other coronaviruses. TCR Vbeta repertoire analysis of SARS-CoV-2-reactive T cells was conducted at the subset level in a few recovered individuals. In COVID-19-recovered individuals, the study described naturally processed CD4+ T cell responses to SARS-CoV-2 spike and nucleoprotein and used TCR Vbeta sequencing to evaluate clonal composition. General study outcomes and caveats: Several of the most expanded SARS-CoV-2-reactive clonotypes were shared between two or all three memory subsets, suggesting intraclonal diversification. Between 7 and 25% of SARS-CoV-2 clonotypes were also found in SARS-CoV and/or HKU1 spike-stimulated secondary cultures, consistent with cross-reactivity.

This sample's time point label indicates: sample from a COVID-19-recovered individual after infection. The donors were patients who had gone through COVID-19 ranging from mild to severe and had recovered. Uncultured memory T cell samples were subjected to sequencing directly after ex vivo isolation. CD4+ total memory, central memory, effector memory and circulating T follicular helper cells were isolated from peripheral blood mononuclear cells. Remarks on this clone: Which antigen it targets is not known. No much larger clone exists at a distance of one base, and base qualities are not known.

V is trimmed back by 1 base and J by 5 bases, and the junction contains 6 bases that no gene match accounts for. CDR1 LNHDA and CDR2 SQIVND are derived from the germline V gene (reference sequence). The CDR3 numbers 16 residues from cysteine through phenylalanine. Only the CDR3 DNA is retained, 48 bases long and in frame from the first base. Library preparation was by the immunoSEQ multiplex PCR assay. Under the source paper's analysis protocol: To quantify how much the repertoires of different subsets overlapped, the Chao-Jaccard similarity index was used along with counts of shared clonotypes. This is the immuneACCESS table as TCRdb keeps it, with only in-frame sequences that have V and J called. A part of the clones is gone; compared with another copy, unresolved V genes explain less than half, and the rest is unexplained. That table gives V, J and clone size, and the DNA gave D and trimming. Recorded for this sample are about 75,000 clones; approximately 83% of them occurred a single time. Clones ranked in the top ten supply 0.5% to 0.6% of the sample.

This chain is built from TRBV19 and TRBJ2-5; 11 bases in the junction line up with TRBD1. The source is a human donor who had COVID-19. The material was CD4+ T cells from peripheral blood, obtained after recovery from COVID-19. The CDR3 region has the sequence CASSIGTGGAGETQYF. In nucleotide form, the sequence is TGTGCCAGTAGTATAGGGACAGGGGGCGCGGGGGAGACCCAGTACTTC.